This is a list of T cell receptor beta chains from one sample in a study of T cell repertoires in cytomegalovirus infection. TCRdb processed the reads anew with MiXCR; each CDR3 protein has one entry. The sample includes 300,000 to 450,000 distinct CDR3 sequences, around 18% seen only once; the top ten take approximately 8%. Sequencing input: PBMCs. The receptors were gathered from a human donor in good health (CMV status not recorded). Some clones in this sample may be carry-over from other donors' samples. Each CDR3 is given with its conserved first and last residue. Clone size is not always given. Where it is, it says once, few, many or a class for expanded clones.

V: TRBV30
size: -
CDR3: CAWSAKQGLGQPQHF

V: TRBV4-1
size: once
CDR3: CASSHLAGVSGELFF

V: TRBV29-1
size: -
CDR3: CSGLQGAEQYF

V: TRBV20-1
size: few
CDR3: CSAISLEVSLHEQYF

V: TRBV6-5
size: many
CDR3: CASSYPPGPPGHEQYF

V: TRBV18
size: few
CDR3: CASSPGQVGSPLHF

V: TRBV2
size: -
CDR3: CASTPDRASNEKLFF

V: TRBV20-1
size: few
CDR3: CSASYLGGNTIYF

V: TRBV19
size: -
CDR3: CASSMPSGGLGGTQYF

V: TRBV28
size: many
CDR3: CATTAYSNQPQHF

V: TRBV12-3/TRBV12-4
size: many
CDR3: CASSFRQGNVGKLFF

V: TRBV6-2/TRBV6-3
size: many
CDR3: CASSYVWDSPYEQYF

V: TRBV12-3/TRBV12-4
size: few
CDR3: CASSLRREWGNTQYF

V: TRBV29-1
size: -
CDR3: CSVATNRANGYTF

V: TRBV20-1
size: -
CDR3: CSARDLNQETQYF

V: TRBV10-3
size: many
CDR3: CAISDRSEQPQHF

V: TRBV5-1
size: -
CDR3: CASSLHYTGELFF

V: TRBV12-3/TRBV12-4
size: few
CDR3: CASSYPPNTEAFF

V: TRBV4-1
size: few
CDR3: CASSQGLGLDTQYF

V: TRBV2
size: -
CDR3: CASTRTTNQPQHF

V: TRBV15
size: -
CDR3: CATSRPRGRANTDTQYF

V: TRBV15
size: -
CDR3: CATSRVVGYEQYF

V: TRBV7-6
size: few
CDR3: CASRRADVTEAFF

V: TRBV7-9
size: -
CDR3: CASSLVPGSQETQYF

V: TRBV27
size: many
CDR3: CASRGLALDTQYF

V: TRBV4-2
size: -
CDR3: CASSRQDSYGEQYF

V: TRBV29-1
size: -
CDR3: CSVDVSGSTETQYF

V: TRBV7-9
size: many
CDR3: CASSSDGVHTAFF

V: TRBV7-6
size: many
CDR3: CASSLAEGGPQHF

V: TRBV7-2
size: many
CDR3: CASSPQGLNTEAFF

V: TRBV6-8
size: once
CDR3: CASGRVSGNTLYF

V: TRBV2
size: -
CDR3: CASGYLQETQYF

V: TRBV5-4
size: many
CDR3: CASSLEVAGPYEQYF

V: TRBV7-2
size: many
CDR3: CASSLGSGTGYEQYF

V: TRBV25-1
size: -
CDR3: CASSESSGSTRDEQFF

V: TRBV11-2
size: -
CDR3: CASSLVGGAQPQHF

V: TRBV6-5
size: -
CDR3: CASRLRGRGVAGPRSEQFF

V: TRBV7-9
size: many
CDR3: CASSPGQRPTFF

V: TRBV2
size: few
CDR3: CASSSGRGLFDEQFF

V: TRBV20-1
size: few
CDR3: CSASRDTSSEQYF

V: TRBV20-1
size: -
CDR3: CSARAGGQPYNEQFF

V: TRBV12-3/TRBV12-4
size: -
CDR3: CASTHPTVPHEQYF

V: TRBV18
size: once
CDR3: CASSATSQSLAETQYF

V: TRBV25-1
size: -
CDR3: CASSGAPNTEAFF

V: TRBV27
size: many
CDR3: CASALATTYNEQFF

V: TRBV5-4
size: -
CDR3: CASTPGAGSWEAFF

V: TRBV2
size: -
CDR3: CASLDGGFF

V: TRBV6-2/TRBV6-3
size: -
CDR3: CATNNPLDGYTF

V: TRBV20-1
size: many
CDR3: CSARATGSGANVLTF

V: TRBV5-4
size: -
CDR3: CASSFKSAVGDTQYF

V: TRBV7-9
size: -
CDR3: CASTYSENTEAFF

V: TRBV5-4
size: few
CDR3: CASSFRGGDTQYF

V: TRBV7-2
size: many
CDR3: CASSLARRGSGYTF